The clone carrying this T cell receptor beta chain was observed at least ten times. Its antigen remains unidentified. Other DNA sequences in this specimen translate into the identical CDR3. This sample is part of a study of metastatic and nonmetastatic thyroid tumors. About the study: Peripheral blood and tumor or nodule samples from malignant and benign thyroid patients were compared.

The entire patient cohort was treatment-naive prior to thyroid surgery. With 7 bases removed from V and 4 bases from J, the gap between germline ends came to 10 bases. Germline CDR1 and CDR2: ENHRY and SYGVKD. The CDR3 has 12 residues. In the original workflow: Clinicopathological groups differed in CDR3, with these differences serving to build a distant-metastasis classifier for papillary thyroid cancer. TCRdb reanalyzed the PCR reads with MiXCR. These V and J calls originate from TCRdb's pipeline instead of the authors' own analysis. The sample lists roughly 41,000 clones, approximately 15% occurring once. Broader study findings: Relative to benign nodules, malignant thyroid tumors were reportedly characterized by significantly elevated TCR beta diversity in blood and tumor.

This receptor was obtained from a female donor with papillary thyroid cancer or a benign thyroid nodule (not recorded which). Some clones in this sample may be carry-over from other donors' samples. Input material: blood. The V and J genes are TRBV10-3 and TRBJ1-1; D gene unclear. CDR3 in DNA: TGTGCCATCATGGGCAGCGGCACTGAAGCTTTCTTT. Amino acids: CAIMGSGTEAFF.